This TCR beta chain was sequenced in a study of regulatory dendritic cells for organ transplantation. Assay: immunoSEQ multiplex PCR; the TCRdb copy retains only in-frame clones and omits some. The profile shows 20,000 to 25,000 clones, about 70% of them singletons. Sequenced sample: memory CD4+ T cells from blood. Subset here: CD45RO+ memory T cells. The sequence was obtained from a human donor in good health.

The CDR3 bases are TGTGCCAGCAAAGGACAGGGGGCAGGCTACGAGCAGTACTTC. Amino acids: CASKGQGAGYEQYF. The V and J genes are TRBV2 and TRBJ2-7, with 11 bases lining up with TRBD1. The CDR3 is made up of 14 amino acids. With 7 bases clipped from V and 3 bases from J, the junction kept 5 bases outside the gene matches. Germline values: CDR1 SNHLY, CDR2 FYNNEI.